A single sample is the source of the 26 T cell receptor beta chains below, sequenced in a study of cytomegalovirus exposure and HLA in healthy donors (dated by TCRdb to the late 2010s). Receptor libraries were prepared by the immunoSEQ multiplex PCR assay. The multiplex PCR relied on a mix of 60 forward primers for TCR Vbeta segments and 13 reverse primers for TCR Jbeta segments. TCRdb provides this immuneACCESS table in a form limited to in-frame rearrangements. Some clones are lacking; in checked studies, under half of them reflect an unresolved V gene, and why the rest are absent is not known. This sample lists around 110,000 clones; around 80% were detected once. About 2.5% of the sample belongs to the ten largest clones. Sequenced input: PBMCs. These receptors came from a man between 35 and 55 years old in good health and CMV-seronegative.

The rearrangement joins TRBV5-4 to TRBJ2-7, with 10 positions matching TRBD1. Germline V gene data show CDR1 as SGHNT and CDR2 as YYREEE (reference sequence). Trimming cost V 2 bases and J 6 bases; bases outside gene matches: 2. This CDR3 contains 13 residues. The CDR3 coding sequence is TGTGCCAGCAGCTTAGACAGGGGGCGCGAGCAGTACTTC. Protein: CASSLDRGREQYF.

The V and J genes are TRBV7-8 and TRBJ2-3; D perhaps matches TRBD1 (6 bases). CDR1 and CDR2 (germline): SGHVS, FQNEAQ. The CDR3 totals 14 residues. Trimming removed 5 bases from V and 10 bases from J, with 19 bases in between. The CDR3: CASSGQRRGVAQYF. The CDR3 region has the DNA TGTGCCAGCAGCGGACAGAGACGAGGGGTGGCGCAGTATTTT.

The V gene is TRBV7-6, the J gene TRBJ2-2; the D gene is possibly TRBD2 (6 bases). Germline V gene data show CDR1 as SGHVS and CDR2 as FNYEAQ. Trimming removed 1 base from V and 6 bases from J, with 15 bases in between. This CDR3 has 16 amino acids. CDR3 loop: CASSLEAGLIAGELFF. As DNA, the CDR3 is TGTGCCAGCAGCTTAGAGGCGGGGCTCATCGCCGGGGAGCTGTTTTTT.

The V call is TRBV5-1, the J call TRBJ2-5, with TRBD2 matching 9 bases. The CDR3 totals 16 residues. With V trimmed by 0 bases and J by 5 bases, 8 bases remained unmatched. Germline-derived CDR1 and CDR2 are SGHRS and YFSETQ. The CDR3 sequence: CASSLVPGLAAETQYF. The CDR3 nucleotides are TGCGCCAGCAGCTTGGTTCCGGGACTAGCAGCGGAGACCCAGTACTTC.

V is TRBV19 and J is TRBJ1-6; D unclear. The length of the CDR3 is 13 residues. From germline, CDR1 is LNHDA and CDR2 SQIVND (reference sequence). The germline V and J ends were trimmed by 8 bases and 8 bases, with 13 bases remaining between them. CDR3 residues: CASSGDGDSPLHF. CDR3 nucleotide sequence: TGTGCCAGTTCGGGCGACGGGGATTCACCCCTCCACTTT.

The V gene is TRBV11-2, the J gene TRBJ1-2, with 9 nucleotides matching TRBD1. The CDR3 has 16 amino acids. Germline loops: CDR1 SGHAT, CDR2 FQNNGV. The junction had 10 bases not matched to a gene; V was cut back by 4 bases and J by 4 bases. The CDR3 loop reads CASSSLGDRVTYGYTF. The CDR3 bases are TGTGCCAGCAGCTCCCTGGGGGACAGGGTCACCTATGGCTACACCTTC. Full variable domain (missing parts from reference TRBV11-2 and TRBJ1-2): EAGVAQSPRYKIIEKRQSVAFWCNPISGHATLYWYQQILGQGPKLLIQFQNNGVVDDSQLPKDRFSAERLKGVDSTLKIQPAKLEDSAVYLCASSSLGDRVTYGYTFGSGTRLTVV.

The chain couples TRBV9 to TRBJ2-5, with 8 bases fitting TRBD1. Unmatched junction bases numbered 14, after V lost 3 bases and J lost 4 bases. The V gene's germline CDR1 is SGDLS and CDR2 YYNGEE. The CDR3 has 17 amino acids. This chain's CDR3 is CASSEAPRAGGRETQYF. CDR3 in DNA: TGTGCCAGCAGCGAGGCCCCTAGGGCAGGGGGCAGAGAGACCCAGTACTTC.

The J gene is TRBJ2-3, the V gene TRBV7-9; TRBD2 is a possible D gene (5 bases). Trimming shortened V by 4 bases and J by 1 base, and 9 bases separated the two germline ends. The CDR3 extends over 14 amino acids. Germline CDR1 reads SEHNR; CDR2 reads FQNEAQ (reference sequence). The DNA for the CDR3 is TGTGCCAGCAGCTCACCGCGGGGCACAGATACGCAGTATTTT. This gives the protein CASSSPRGTDTQYF.

This chain links TRBV9 with TRBJ1-3, with D perhaps TRBD1 (5 bases). CDR1 SGDLS and CDR2 YYNGEE come from the germline V gene. The CDR3 covers 14 residues. The germline V and J ends were trimmed by 1 base and 4 bases, with 9 bases remaining between them. CDR3 protein: CASSVKTGGNTIYF. In DNA, the CDR3 is TGTGCCAGCAGCGTAAAAACAGGAGGAAACACCATATATTTT.

The chain combines TRBV5-1 with TRBJ2-5, with 8 positions matching TRBD2. The CDR3 has 17 residues. V lost 0 bases to trimming and J lost 2 bases; unmatched junction nucleotides: 9. Germline lookup yields CDR1 SGHRS and CDR2 YFSETQ. CDR3 residues: CASSLGPSGGGQETQYF. The CDR3 DNA reads as TGCGCCAGCAGCTTGGGACCTTCGGGCGGGGGGCAAGAGACCCAGTACTTC.

V usage is TRBV6-4 and J usage is TRBJ2-3; the match to TRBD2 covers 12 bases. Germline lookup yields CDR1 MRHNA and CDR2 SNTAGT. V was clipped by 6 bases and J by 2 bases; unmatched bases: 6. The CDR3 loop spans 16 amino acids. The CDR3, as DNA: TGTGCCAGCAGCGAAGGACTAGCGGGATCCACAGATACGCAGTATTTT. As protein: CASSEGLAGSTDTQYF.

The chain combines TRBV6-5 with TRBJ2-3; TRBD2 might be the D (6 bases). V gave up 6 bases and J gave up 4 bases, with 17 bases separating them. Germline loops: CDR1 MNHEY, CDR2 SVGAGI. The length of the CDR3 is 15 residues. CDR3 in amino acids: CASSHRGSRADTQYF. The CDR3 coding sequence is TGTGCCAGCAGCCACCGGGGGAGTCGCGCAGATACGCAGTATTTT.

There are a few counts of this clone. The same CDR3 also results from other DNA sequences found in this sample. The rearrangement uses TRBV5-1 and TRBJ2-1; tentatively, D is TRBD2 (6 bases). CDR1 SGHRS and CDR2 YFSETQ come from the germline V gene. V gave up 2 bases and J gave up 8 bases, with 17 bases separating them. CDR3 length equals 15 residues. The CDR3 here is CASSFLSGGGDEQFF. CDR3 DNA sequence: TGCGCCAGCAGCTTTCTTAGCGGAGGTGGAGATGAGCAGTTCTTC.

The V call is TRBV18, the J call TRBJ1-2; 12 nucleotides match TRBD1. V was clipped by 3 bases and J by 7 bases; unmatched bases: 9. Germline lookup yields CDR1 KGHSH and CDR2 LQKENI. CDR3 length equals 16 residues. The chain's CDR3 is CASSPGQGARISGYTF. The CDR3 bases are TGTGCCAGCTCACCGGGACAGGGGGCCCGGATATCTGGCTACACCTTC. The complete variable domain, with remaining parts taken from reference TRBV18 and TRBJ1-2, reads NAGVMQNPRHLVRRRGQEARLRCSPMKGHSHVYWYRQLPEEGLKFMVYLQKENIIDESGMPKERFSAEFPKEGPSILRIQQVVRGDSAAYFCASSPGQGARISGYTFGSGTRLTVV.

V is TRBV7-6 and J is TRBJ1-6; unclear D gene. Per germline, CDR1 SGHVS and CDR2 FNYEAQ. Trimming removed 4 bases from V and 0 bases from J, with 16 bases in between. This CDR3 is 18 amino acids long. CDR3 sequence reads: CASSSRHTESSYNSPLHF. CDR3 nucleotides: TGTGCCAGCAGCTCCCGACACACTGAGAGCTCCTATAATTCACCCCTCCACTTT.

The V and J genes are TRBV4-1 and TRBJ1-4, with 10 bases that match TRBD1. The CDR3 extends over 14 amino acids. Germline V gene sequence: CDR1 MGHRA, CDR2 YSYEKL. V lost 3 bases, J lost 5 bases, and 0 bases stayed unmatched. The CDR3 region is CASSQTGGNEKLFF. The CDR3, as DNA: TGCGCCAGCAGCCAGACAGGGGGCAATGAAAAACTGTTTTTT.

The table lists this clone with a count of one. J is TRBJ2-3 and V is TRBV10-3; TRBD2 matches at 11 bases. CDR1 and CDR2 (germline): ENHRY, SYGVKD. Trimming cost V 4 bases and J 2 bases; bases outside gene matches: 5. The CDR3 extends over 16 amino acids. CDR3 nucleotide sequence: TGTGCCATCAGTGCCCTAGCGGGGGGTACCACAGATACGCAGTATTTT. Translating gives CAISALAGGTTDTQYF.

This clone was detected only once. V and J are TRBV5-1 and TRBJ1-2; D gene uncertain. The germline CDR1 and CDR2 sequences are SGHRS and YFSETQ. There are 16 residues in the CDR3. V was pared by 2 bases and J by 4 bases, with 18 bases between. CDR3 nucleotide sequence: TGCGCCAGCAGCTTATCGCCGCAAGGCCGAGGCTATGGCTACACCTTC. Translating gives CASSLSPQGRGYGYTF.

The chain links TRBV7-9 to TRBJ1-1; D is ambiguous. The germline V and J ends were trimmed by 1 base and 8 bases, with 11 bases remaining between them. Germline lookup yields CDR1 SEHNR and CDR2 FQNEAQ (reference sequence). The CDR3 has 13 amino acids. In DNA form, the CDR3 reads TGTGCCAGCAGCTTAGGGACTCATGGGGAAGCTTTCTTT. Its translation is CASSLGTHGEAFF.

The CDR3 loop reads CAISGVPGVGWEGYTF. The CDR3 region has the DNA TGTGCCATCAGTGGAGTCCCCGGGGTGGGGTGGGAAGGCTACACCTTC. This sequence joins TRBV10-3 and TRBJ1-2; D remains unclear. Trimming took 4 bases from V and 8 from J, leaving 23 bases between them. This CDR3 has 16 residues. The germline V gene encodes CDR1 ENHRY and CDR2 SYGVKD.

V usage is TRBV18 and J usage is TRBJ1-4; the D gene is possibly TRBD1 (6 bases). Germline V gene lookup returns CDR1 KGHSH and CDR2 LQKENI. The V end lost 1 base, the J end lost 2 bases, and 11 bases lay between the germline ends. The CDR3 extends over 16 amino acids. The CDR3 nucleotides are TGTGCCAGCTCACCACGCCTAACAGGGACTAATGAAAAACTGTTTTTT. This gives the protein CASSPRLTGTNEKLFF.

The sample holds a few counts of this clone. The CDR3 DNA follows: TGTGCCACTCGACAGGTTAACTATGGCTACACCTTC. Protein sequence: CATRQVNYGYTF. The chain uses TRBV6-5 and TRBJ1-2; the D gene is possibly TRBD1 (6 bases). The CDR3 runs 12 residues. CDR1 is MNHEY, CDR2 SVGAGI, per germline. V was shortened by 10 bases and J by 1 base, with 10 bases between the two germline ends.

The chain recombines TRBV9 with TRBJ2-2; D might be TRBD2 (6 bases). Germline V lookup: CDR1 SGDLS, CDR2 YYNGEE. Trimming took 10 bases from V and 4 from J, leaving 14 bases between them. This CDR3 has 13 residues. CDR3 sequence: CASRRGGTGELFF. CDR3 sequence (DNA): TGTGCCTCCCGGCGGGGCGGCACCGGGGAGCTGTTTTTT.

The chain has TRBV5-1 and TRBJ1-5, with D unresolved. Trimming left V 3 bases short and J 9 bases short, with 16 bases between. Germline assignment: CDR1 SGHRS and CDR2 YFSETQ. This CDR3 is 14 amino acids long. CDR3 sequence: CASSSRPPAGPQHF. In nucleotides, the CDR3 is TGCGCCAGCAGCTCCCGCCCCCCGGCAGGGCCCCAGCATTTT.

The chain employs TRBV7-9 and TRBJ1-1; TRBD1 aligns across 7 bases. V lost 5 bases and J lost 5; bases outside the gene matches: 11. The CDR3 consists of 15 residues. The germline V gene encodes CDR1 SEHNR and CDR2 FQNEAQ (reference sequence). Here the CDR3 reads CASSGTGTVKTEAFF. As DNA, the CDR3 is TGTGCCAGCAGCGGGACCGGGACAGTAAAAACTGAAGCTTTCTTT.

This clone was seen more than once but under ten times. The chain carries TRBV5-5 and TRBJ2-7; 8 bases match TRBD2. This CDR3 has 16 residues. Germline lookup yields CDR1 SGHKS and CDR2 YYEKEE (reference sequence). V trimming: 0 bases; J trimming: 4 bases; junction bases outside the gene matches: 9. The CDR3 DNA sequence: TGTGCCAGCAGCTTGGCCGGGGGGGGAAACAGGTACGAGCAGTACTTC. It specifies CASSLAGGGNRYEQYF.